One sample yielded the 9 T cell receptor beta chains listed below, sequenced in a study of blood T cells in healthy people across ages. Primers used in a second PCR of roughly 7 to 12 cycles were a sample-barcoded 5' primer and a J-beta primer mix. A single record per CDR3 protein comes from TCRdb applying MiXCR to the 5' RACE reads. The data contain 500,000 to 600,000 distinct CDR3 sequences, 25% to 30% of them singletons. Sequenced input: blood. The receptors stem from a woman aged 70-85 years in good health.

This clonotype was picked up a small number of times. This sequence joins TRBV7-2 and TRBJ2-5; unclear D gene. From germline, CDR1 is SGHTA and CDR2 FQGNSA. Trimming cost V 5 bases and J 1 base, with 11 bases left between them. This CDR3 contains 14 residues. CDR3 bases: TGTGCCAGCAGCAACGCGAAGCCCCAAGAGACCCAGTACTTC. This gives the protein CASSNAKPQETQYF.

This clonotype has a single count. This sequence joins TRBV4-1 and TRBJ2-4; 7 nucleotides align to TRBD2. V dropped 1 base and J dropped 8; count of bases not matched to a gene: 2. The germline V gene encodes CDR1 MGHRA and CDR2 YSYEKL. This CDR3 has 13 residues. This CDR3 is CASSQGSGDIQYF. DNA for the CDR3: TGCGCCAGCAGCCAAGGAAGCGGGGACATTCAGTACTTC.

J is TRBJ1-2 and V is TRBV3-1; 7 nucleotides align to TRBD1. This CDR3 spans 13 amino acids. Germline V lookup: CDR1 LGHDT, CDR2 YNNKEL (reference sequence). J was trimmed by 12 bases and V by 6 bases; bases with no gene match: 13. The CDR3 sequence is CASRYPGTALHTF. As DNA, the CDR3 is TGTGCCAGCAGATACCCCGGGACAGCCCTTCACACCTTC.

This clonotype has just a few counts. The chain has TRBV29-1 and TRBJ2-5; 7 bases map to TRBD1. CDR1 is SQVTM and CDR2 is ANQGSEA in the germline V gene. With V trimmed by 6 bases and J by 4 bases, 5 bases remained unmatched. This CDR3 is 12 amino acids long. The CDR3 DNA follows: TGCAGCGTAACAGGGGTGGGAGAGACCCAGTACTTC. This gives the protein CSVTGVGETQYF.

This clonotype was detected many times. CDR3 bases: TGTGCCAGCAGCCCCTCGAGGGGAGGTGCCTACGAGCAGTACTTC. This translates into CASSPSRGGAYEQYF. This chain links TRBV7-6 with TRBJ2-7, with a weak D call TRBD2 (6 bases). The germline V gene has CDR1 SGHVS and CDR2 FNYEAQ. Trimming shortened V by 5 bases and J by 2 bases, and 16 bases separated the two germline ends. The CDR3 covers 15 residues.

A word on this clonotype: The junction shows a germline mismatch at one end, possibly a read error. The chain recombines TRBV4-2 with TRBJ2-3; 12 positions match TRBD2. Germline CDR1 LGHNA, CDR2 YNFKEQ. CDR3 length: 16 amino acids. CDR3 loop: CASSLNLAGGQDTQCF. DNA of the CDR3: TGTGCCAGCAGCCTCAACCTAGCGGGGGGGCAAGATACGCAGTGTTTT.

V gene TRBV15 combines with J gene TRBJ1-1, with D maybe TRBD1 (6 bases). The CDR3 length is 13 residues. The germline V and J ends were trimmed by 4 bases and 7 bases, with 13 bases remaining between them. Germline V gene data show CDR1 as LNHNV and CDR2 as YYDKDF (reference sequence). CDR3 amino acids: CATSTTGGGEAFF. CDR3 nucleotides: TGTGCCACCAGCACGACAGGAGGCGGTGAAGCTTTCTTT.

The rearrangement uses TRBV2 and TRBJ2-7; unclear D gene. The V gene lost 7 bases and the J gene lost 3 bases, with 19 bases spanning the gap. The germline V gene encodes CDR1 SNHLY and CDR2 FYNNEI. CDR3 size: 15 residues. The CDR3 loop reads CASIGRPQESYEQYF. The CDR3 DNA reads TGTGCCAGCATTGGGCGACCCCAGGAGAGCTACGAGCAGTACTTC.

The CDR3 region is CASSPPDRTDTQYF. CDR3 DNA sequence: TGCGCCAGCAGCCCCCCGGACCGGACAGATACGCAGTATTTT. V is TRBV5-1 and J is TRBJ2-3; D is unclear. The CDR3 totals 14 residues. CDR1 and CDR2 from the germline V gene are SGHRS and YFSETQ. The ends were cut back, 4 bases at V and 3 bases at J, with 12 bases in the middle.